These 15 T cell receptor beta chains came from one sample sequenced in a study of blood T cell repertoires in COVID-19. Data came from immunoSEQ multiplex PCR; TCRdb stores just in-frame clones and leaves some out. The repertoire holds 97,000 or so clones, around 81% seen once, with around 4% in the top ten. Sequenced input: peripheral blood. The receptors were sampled from a man in his 60s with acute or convalescent COVID-19.

The V gene is TRBV3-1 (or the pseudogene TRBV3-2), the J gene TRBJ2-7, with 7 bases lining up with TRBD2. V shed 4 bases, J shed 0 bases, and the junction held 15 bases outside the gene matches. The CDR3 consists of 18 residues. Germline CDR1 is LGHDT and CDR2 is YNNKEL (reference sequence). CDR3 residues: CASSPRPKWRGNSYEQYF. The DNA of the CDR3 is TGTGCCAGCAGCCCACGTCCAAAATGGCGGGGGAACTCCTACGAGCAGTACTTC.

The chain links TRBV3-1 (or the pseudogene TRBV3-2) to TRBJ1-1, with D perhaps matching TRBD1 (5 bases). Germline V gene sequence: CDR1 LGHDT, CDR2 YNNKEL (reference sequence). The CDR3 contains 13 residues. Trimming removed 1 base from V and 5 bases from J, with 8 bases in between. CDR3 protein: CASSQVKGTEAFF. The CDR3 nucleotides read TGTGCCAGCAGCCAAGTTAAGGGGACTGAAGCTTTCTTT.

The chain couples TRBV12-3 or TRBV12-4 to TRBJ1-1, with D perhaps TRBD1 (6 bases). V lost 5 bases, J lost 9 bases, and 10 bases lay in between. The CDR3 spans 11 residues. The DNA for the CDR3 is TGTGCCAGCAGTCCACAGGGTAAAGCTTTCTTT. Translating gives CASSPQGKAFF.

The gene calls are TRBV27 and TRBJ2-7, with 15 nucleotides matching TRBD2. V gave up 6 bases and J gave up 2 bases; unmatched junction bases: 14. This CDR3 is 19 amino acids long. Per germline, CDR1 MNHEY and CDR2 SMNVEV (reference sequence). The CDR3 sequence is CASSSVTGTSGRPTYEQYV. The CDR3 DNA reads TGTGCCAGCAGCTCAGTCACCGGGACTAGCGGGAGGCCCACCTACGAGCAGTACGTC.

CDR3 DNA sequence: TGCGCCAGCAGCCAAGATGCGGTCGACCCGGATAGGAGCTACACCTTC. Protein product: CASSQDAVDPDRSYTF. V usage is TRBV4-3 and J usage is TRBJ1-2; D unclear. Germline V gives CDR1 LGHNA, CDR2 YSLEER. The CDR3 runs 16 residues. V was trimmed by 0 bases and J by 9 bases, leaving 20 bases between them.

The CDR3 nucleotides read TGCGCCAGCAGCCCCGGGACAGACTCTGGAAACACCATATATTTT. Amino acid sequence: CASSPGTDSGNTIYF. V is TRBV5-1 and J is TRBJ1-3; the match to TRBD1 covers 7 bases. CDR1 and CDR2 from the germline V gene are SGHRS and YFSETQ. With 4 bases clipped from V and 0 bases from J, the junction kept 4 bases outside the gene matches. The CDR3 has 15 amino acids.

This rearrangement joins TRBV30 to TRBJ1-1; D may be TRBD1 (5 bases). The germline V gene encodes CDR1 GTSNPN and CDR2 SVGIG (reference sequence). V lost 2 bases and J 1 base, leaving 8 bases between the germline ends. The CDR3 loop spans 13 amino acids. The CDR3 reads CAWSFQGNTEAFF. Here the CDR3 DNA reads TGTGCCTGGAGTTTCCAGGGGAACACTGAAGCTTTCTTT.

The rearrangement uses TRBV6-2 or TRBV6-3 and TRBJ2-5; 12 bases line up with TRBD2. Per germline, CDR1 MNHEY and CDR2 SVGEGT. The J segment lost 1 base and the V segment lost 5 bases, leaving 5 bases of the junction unmatched. This CDR3 is 16 amino acids long. The CDR3 is CASSLLAGGTQETQYF. The CDR3 nucleotides read TGTGCCAGCAGTCTCCTAGCGGGAGGGACCCAAGAGACCCAGTACTTC.

This chain connects TRBV24-1 to TRBJ2-4; 7 bases line up with TRBD1. There are 22 residues in the CDR3. Unmatched junction bases numbered 25, after V lost 3 bases and J lost 3 bases. CDR1 is KGHDR and CDR2 is SFDVKD in the germline V gene. The CDR3 DNA reads TGTGCCACCAGTGATGACCAACCTCCACAGGGACAGCGGCTTCGAGTCAAAAACATTCAGTACTTC. Translated: CATSDDQPPQGQRLRVKNIQYF.

The V and J genes are TRBV11-3 and TRBJ2-3; 10 bases agree with TRBD2. The germline CDR1 and CDR2 sequences are SGHNT and YENEEA. With V trimmed by 5 bases and J by 0 bases, 5 bases remained unmatched. The CDR3 is made up of 16 amino acids. CDR3 sequence (DNA): TGTGCCAGCAGCGTGGGACTAGCGCCTAGCACAGATACGCAGTATTTT. The encoded protein is CASSVGLAPSTDTQYF.

The gene calls are TRBV11-2 and TRBJ2-1; 8 bases are shared with TRBD2. The germline V gene has CDR1 SGHAT and CDR2 FQNNGV. V gave up 2 bases and J gave up 3 bases; unmatched junction bases: 9. This CDR3 is built from 17 residues. CDR3 nucleotide sequence: TGTGCCAGCAGCTTAAACCCAGCGGGAGTTAACTACAATGAGCAGTTCTTC. This encodes CASSLNPAGVNYNEQFF.

This chain connects TRBV5-6 to TRBJ2-5; maybe TRBD1 (6 bases). The CDR3 has 13 amino acids. Trimming removed 6 bases at V and 0 bases at J, with 9 bases between. Per the germline V gene, CDR1 is SGHDT and CDR2 is YYEEEE. The CDR3 loop is CASIHRDQETQYF. As DNA, the CDR3 is TGTGCCAGCATCCACAGGGACCAAGAGACCCAGTACTTC.

As for this clone: At the DNA level, this CDR3 is encoded by other sequences in the same sample as well. This chain connects TRBV2 to TRBJ1-5; TRBD1 is a possible D gene (6 bases). Trimming stripped 6 bases from V and 3 bases from J, with 9 bases between. The CDR3 covers 13 residues. The germline gives CDR1 SNHLY, CDR2 FYNNEI. The CDR3 loop reads CASSRDTNQPQHF. For the CDR3, the DNA is TGTGCCAGCAGCCGGGACACCAATCAGCCCCAGCATTTT.

This chain uses TRBV19 with TRBJ2-3; 8 bases are shared with TRBD1. V shed 9 bases, J shed 1 base, and the junction held 6 bases outside the gene matches. CDR1 and CDR2 from the germline V gene are LNHDA and SQIVND (reference sequence). CDR3 length equals 14 residues. CDR3 region: CASRDRGGTDTQYF. As DNA, the CDR3 is TGTGCCAGCCGCGACAGGGGAGGCACAGATACGCAGTATTTT.

In DNA, the CDR3 is TGTGCCAGCAGTGAGGGGACAGTGGGGACTGAAGCTTTCTTT. It encodes CASSEGTVGTEAFF. V and J are TRBV25-1 and TRBJ1-1; the match to TRBD1 covers 7 bases. CDR3 length: 14 amino acids. Trimming removed 3 bases from V and 5 bases from J; junction bases left unmatched: 6. Germline-derived CDR1 and CDR2 are MGHDK and SYGVNS.